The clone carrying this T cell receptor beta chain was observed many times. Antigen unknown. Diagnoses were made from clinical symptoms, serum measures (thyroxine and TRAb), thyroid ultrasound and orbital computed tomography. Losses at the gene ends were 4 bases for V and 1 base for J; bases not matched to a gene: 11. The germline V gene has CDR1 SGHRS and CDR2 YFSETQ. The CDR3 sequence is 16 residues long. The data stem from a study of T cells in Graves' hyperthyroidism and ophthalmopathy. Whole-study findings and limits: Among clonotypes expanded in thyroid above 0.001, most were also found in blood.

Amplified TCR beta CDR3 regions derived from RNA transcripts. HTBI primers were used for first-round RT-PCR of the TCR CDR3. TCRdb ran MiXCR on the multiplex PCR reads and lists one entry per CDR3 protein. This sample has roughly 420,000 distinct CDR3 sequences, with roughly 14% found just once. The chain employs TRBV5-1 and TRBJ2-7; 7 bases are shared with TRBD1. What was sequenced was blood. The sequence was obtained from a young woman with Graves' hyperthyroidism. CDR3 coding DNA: TGCGCCAGCAGCCCCGGGACAGCGTCACGTTCCTACGAGCAGTACTTC. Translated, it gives CASSPGTASRSYEQYF.